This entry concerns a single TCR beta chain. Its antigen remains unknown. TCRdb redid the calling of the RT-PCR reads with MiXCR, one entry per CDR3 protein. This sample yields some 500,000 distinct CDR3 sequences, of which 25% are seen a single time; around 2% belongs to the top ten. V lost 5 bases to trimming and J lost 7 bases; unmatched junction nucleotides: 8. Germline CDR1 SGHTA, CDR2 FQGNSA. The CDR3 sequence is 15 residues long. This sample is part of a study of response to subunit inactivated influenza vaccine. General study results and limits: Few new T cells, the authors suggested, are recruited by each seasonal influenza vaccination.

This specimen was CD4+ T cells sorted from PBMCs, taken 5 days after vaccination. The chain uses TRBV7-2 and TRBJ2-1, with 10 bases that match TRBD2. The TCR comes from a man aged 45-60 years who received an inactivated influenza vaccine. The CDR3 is CASSERGGSRNEQFF. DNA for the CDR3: TGTGCCAGCAGCGAGCGGGGGGGGTCTCGGAATGAGCAGTTCTTC.